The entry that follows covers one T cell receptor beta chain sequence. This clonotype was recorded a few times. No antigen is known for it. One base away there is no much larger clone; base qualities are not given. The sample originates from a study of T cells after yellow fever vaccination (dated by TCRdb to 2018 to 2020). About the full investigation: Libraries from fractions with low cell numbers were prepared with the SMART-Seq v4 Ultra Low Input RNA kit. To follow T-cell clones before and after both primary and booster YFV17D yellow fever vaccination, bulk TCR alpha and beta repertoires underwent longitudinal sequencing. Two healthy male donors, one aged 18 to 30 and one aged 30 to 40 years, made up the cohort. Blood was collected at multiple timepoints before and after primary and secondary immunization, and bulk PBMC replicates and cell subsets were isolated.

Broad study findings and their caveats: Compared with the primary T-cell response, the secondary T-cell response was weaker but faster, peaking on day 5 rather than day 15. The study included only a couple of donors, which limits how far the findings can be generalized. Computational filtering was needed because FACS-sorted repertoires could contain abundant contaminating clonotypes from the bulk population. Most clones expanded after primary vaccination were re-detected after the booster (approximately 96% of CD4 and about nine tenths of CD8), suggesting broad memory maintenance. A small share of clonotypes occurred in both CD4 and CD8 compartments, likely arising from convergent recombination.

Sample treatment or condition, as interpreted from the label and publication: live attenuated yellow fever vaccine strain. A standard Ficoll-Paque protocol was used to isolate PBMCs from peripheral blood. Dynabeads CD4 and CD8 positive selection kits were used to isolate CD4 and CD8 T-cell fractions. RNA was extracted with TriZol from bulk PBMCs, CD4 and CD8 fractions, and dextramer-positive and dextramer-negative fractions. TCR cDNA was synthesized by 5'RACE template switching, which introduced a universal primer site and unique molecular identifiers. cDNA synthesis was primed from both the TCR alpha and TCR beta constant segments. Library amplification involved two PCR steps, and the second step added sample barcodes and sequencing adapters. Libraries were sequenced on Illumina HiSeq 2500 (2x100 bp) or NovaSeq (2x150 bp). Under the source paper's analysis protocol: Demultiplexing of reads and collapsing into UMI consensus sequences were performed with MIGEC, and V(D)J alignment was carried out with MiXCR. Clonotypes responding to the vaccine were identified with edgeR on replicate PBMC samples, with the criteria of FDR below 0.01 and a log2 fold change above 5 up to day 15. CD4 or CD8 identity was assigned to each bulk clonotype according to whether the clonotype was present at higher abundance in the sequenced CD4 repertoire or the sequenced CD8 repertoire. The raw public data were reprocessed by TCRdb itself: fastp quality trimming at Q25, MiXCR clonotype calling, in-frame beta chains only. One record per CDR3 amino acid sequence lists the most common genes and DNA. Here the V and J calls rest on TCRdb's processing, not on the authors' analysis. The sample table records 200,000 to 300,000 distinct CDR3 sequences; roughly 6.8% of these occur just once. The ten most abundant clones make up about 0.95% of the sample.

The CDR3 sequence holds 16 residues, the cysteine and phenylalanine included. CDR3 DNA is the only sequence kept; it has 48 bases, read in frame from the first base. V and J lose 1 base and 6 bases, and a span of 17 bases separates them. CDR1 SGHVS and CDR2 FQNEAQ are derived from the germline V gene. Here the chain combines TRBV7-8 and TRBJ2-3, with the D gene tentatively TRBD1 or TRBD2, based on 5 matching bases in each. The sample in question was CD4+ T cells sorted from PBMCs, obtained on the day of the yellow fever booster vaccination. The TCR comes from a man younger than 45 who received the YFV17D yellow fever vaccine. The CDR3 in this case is CASSLEAGRIVDTQYF. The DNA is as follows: TGTGCCAGCAGCTTAGAGGCAGGGAGAATTGTGGATACGCAGTATTTT.